These 15 T cell receptor beta chains came from one sample sequenced in a study of regulatory T cells in long-lasting Graves disease. Researchers made TCR beta libraries by using iRepertoire HTBI primers and running Arm-PCR on CDR3 regions. TCRdb re-called the multiplex PCR reads through MiXCR, storing one row per CDR3 protein. The sample has 700,000 or so distinct CDR3 sequences, approximately 31% seen once. As to time point: persistent/refractory GD, antithyroid drugs over 5 years with positive TRAb. There was RNA extracted from PBMCs, and the TCR library was made from it. The sample was peripheral blood mononuclear cells (PBMCs), taken when the disease was refractory, from a patient treated with antithyroid drugs. All receptors derive from a female donor with Graves disease.

The chain employs TRBV28 and TRBJ1-2; no clear D. The length of the CDR3 is 15 residues. V was shortened by 3 bases and J by 0 bases, with 11 bases between the two germline ends. Germline values: CDR1 MDHEN, CDR2 SYDVKM. CDR3 nucleotides: TGTGCCAGCAGTTTGGGCGGGATAGCTAACTATGGCTACACCTTC. It encodes CASSLGGIANYGYTF.

In its sample, this clonotype was seen many times. The V and J genes are TRBV2 and TRBJ2-7, with D hard to call. CDR3 length equals 12 residues. V dropped 4 bases and J dropped 4 bases, with 8 bases sitting between them. Germline CDR1 reads SNHLY; CDR2 reads FYNNEI. CDR3 region: CASSASRYEQYF. The CDR3 nucleotides read TGTGCCAGCAGTGCATCTCGGTACGAGCAGTACTTC.

The chain employs TRBV3-1 and TRBJ2-7; D may be TRBD1 (6 bases). Germline CDR1 is LGHDT and CDR2 is YNNKEL (reference sequence). Trimming cost V 1 base and J 0 bases, with 10 bases left between them. The CDR3 has 15 amino acids. This CDR3 is CASSQGQGSSYEQYF. The CDR3 DNA sequence: TGTGCCAGCAGCCAAGGCCAGGGGAGCTCCTACGAGCAGTACTTC.

Notes on this clonotype: A junction boundary mismatches the germline segment, possibly from a read error. The chain employs TRBV12-3 or TRBV12-4 and TRBJ1-6; D not resolved. The CDR3 extends over 15 amino acids. The CDR3 DNA is TGTGCCAGCAGTCTGGGGAGCTCCTATAGTTCACCCCTCCACTTT. This encodes CASSLGSSYSSPLHF.

The chain couples TRBV27 to TRBJ1-5; the match to TRBD1 covers 8 bases. After removal of 4 bases from V and 4 bases from J, the junction contained 9 bases not matched to a gene. This CDR3 spans 16 amino acids. Germline V CDR1 and CDR2: MNHEY, SMNVEV (reference sequence). CDR3 protein: CASSSPAWTGNQPQHF. CDR3 DNA: TGTGCCAGCAGTTCCCCCGCCTGGACAGGGAATCAGCCCCAGCATTTT.

The gene calls are TRBV6-2 or TRBV6-3 and TRBJ2-7; D is unclear. CDR3 length: 15 residues. Germline CDR1 and CDR2: MNHEY and SVGEGT. Trimming took 6 bases from V and 1 from J, leaving 16 bases between them. CDR3 DNA: TGTGCCAGCAGCCCCACGCCACTGGGATCCTACGAGCAGTACTTC. Its translation is CASSPTPLGSYEQYF.

V is TRBV28 and J is TRBJ2-5; tentatively, D is TRBD1 (7 bases). This CDR3 is 15 amino acids long. CDR1 and CDR2 from the germline V gene are MDHEN and SYDVKM. Trimming left V 1 base short and J 6 bases short, with 15 bases between. The chain's CDR3 is CASSLLEGAVKTQYF. In nucleotides, the CDR3 is TGTGCCAGCAGTTTATTGGAGGGGGCCGTGAAGACCCAGTACTTC. The complete variable domain, with remaining parts taken from reference TRBV28 and TRBJ2-5, reads DVKVTQSSRYLVKRTGEKVFLECVQDMDHENMFWYRQDPGLGLRLIYFSYDVKMKEKGDIPEGYSVSREKKERFSLILESASTNQTSMYLCASSLLEGAVKTQYFGPGTRLLVL.

Ten or more counts support this clonotype. The V and J genes are TRBV28 and TRBJ2-7; the match to TRBD1 covers 11 bases. Germline-derived CDR1 and CDR2 are MDHEN and SYDVKM. This CDR3 contains 15 residues. J lost 3 bases, V lost 5 bases, and 6 bases had no gene match. The CDR3 nucleotides read TGTGCCAGCAGTCCCGCCGGGACAGGGGGCTACGAGCAGTACTTC. Its protein product is CASSPAGTGGYEQYF.

The V gene is TRBV4-1, the J gene TRBJ1-4; D gene uncertain. This CDR3 region has 14 residues. The germline V gene has CDR1 MGHRA and CDR2 YSYEKL. V lost 6 bases to trimming and J lost 6 bases, with 14 bases between them. The CDR3 loop reads CASRRLGQDEKLFF. The CDR3 DNA sequence: TGCGCCAGCAGGAGACTTGGCCAGGATGAAAAACTGTTTTTT.

The chain joins TRBV12-3 or TRBV12-4 to TRBJ1-4; D uncertain. The germline V and J ends were trimmed by 2 bases and 12 bases, with 16 bases remaining between them. CDR3 length equals 14 residues. The CDR3 reads CASSLLSQRGELFF. The CDR3 DNA sequence: TGTGCCAGCAGTTTATTAAGTCAACGCGGGGAACTGTTTTTT.

The rearrangement links TRBV29-1 to TRBJ2-7; D might be TRBD2 (5 bases). The germline gives CDR1 SQVTM, CDR2 ANQGSEA. This CDR3 is 12 amino acids long. Trimming left V 6 bases short and J 3 bases short, with 12 bases between. CDR3 in amino acids: CSVNLGGYEQYF. The CDR3 DNA reads as TGCAGCGTAAACCTAGGAGGCTACGAGCAGTACTTC.

This clonotype was counted only a few times. The rearrangement links TRBV15 to TRBJ2-5; D call uncertain. Germline CDR1 and CDR2: LNHNV and YYDKDF (reference sequence). V lost 1 base to trimming and J lost 5 bases, with 8 bases between them. The CDR3 length is 13 residues. The CDR3 sequence is CATSRAPEETQYF. The CDR3 DNA reads TGTGCCACCAGCAGAGCACCCGAGGAGACCCAGTACTTC.

The chain combines TRBV20-1 with TRBJ2-7, with 11 bases aligning to TRBD2. This CDR3 spans 16 amino acids. The V segment lost 3 bases and the J segment 3 bases; nucleotides outside the gene matches: 10. Germline loops: CDR1 DFQATT, CDR2 SNEGSKA (reference sequence). The CDR3 DNA follows: TGCAGTGCTAGTGATGGATCGGGACTAGCGGTCTACGAGCAGTACTTC. Protein product: CSASDGSGLAVYEQYF.

The genes are TRBV5-6 and TRBJ2-7; tentative D call: TRBD2 (6 bases). Germline CDR1 reads SGHDT; CDR2 reads YYEEEE. The V end lost 4 bases, the J end lost 7 bases, and 18 bases lay between the germline ends. The CDR3 runs 14 residues. The CDR3 DNA reads as TGTGCCAGCAGCGGCGGGACTCCGCGGAGGGAGCAGTACTTC. As protein: CASSGGTPRREQYF.

The chain couples TRBV20-1 to TRBJ1-5, with 8 nucleotides matching TRBD1. Unmatched junction bases numbered 5, after V lost 0 bases and J lost 4 bases. Germline assignment: CDR1 DFQATT and CDR2 SNEGSKA (reference sequence). This CDR3 has 15 residues. The CDR3 protein is CSARDPGGQNQPQHF. The CDR3 nucleotides are TGCAGTGCTAGAGATCCAGGGGGCCAAAATCAGCCCCAGCATTTT.